This T cell receptor beta chain was identified in a study of shared clonotypes between healthy human individuals. For the study at large: Three plates were used per donor for CD4 naive, three for CD4 memory, two for CD8 naive and one for CD8 memory. Points from the study as a whole: The sharing of about 5% of naive CD4 clonotypes was seen across a handful of donors.

About this clone itself: Its antigen is not known.

Genomic DNA of each subset was evenly split across several immunoSEQ plates. Produced via immunoSEQ multiplex PCR; TCRdb's table is partial and in-frame only. The sample shows some 500,000 clones, roughly 95% of them seen only once. CDR1 WNHNN and CDR2 SYGVQD come from the germline V gene (reference sequence). With 3 bases removed from V and 6 bases from J, the gap between germline ends came to 21 bases. The CDR3 has 16 residues. This clonotype was sampled from a woman aged 25 to 45 in good health. The sample comprised naive CD4+ T cells sorted from blood. This sample's subset: CD45RA+ positively selected. The rearrangement uses TRBV10-1 and TRBJ2-7; tentative D call: TRBD1 (5 bases). CDR3 residues: CASSDISGQGLVEQYF. DNA of the CDR3: TGCGCCAGCAGTGATATTTCTGGGCAGGGTCTCGTCGAGCAGTACTTC.